This T cell receptor beta chain emerged from a study of CD8 T cells in ankylosing spondylitis. Whole-study results and caveats: Characteristic, it appeared, of ankylosing spondylitis blood was a TCR beta motif of fewer than 10 highly homologous variants.

This clonotype was counted ten times or more. Its specificity is unknown. The TCR beta libraries were generated through quantitative 5'-RACE incorporating molecular barcodes. TCRdb ran MiXCR on the 5' RACE reads and lists one entry per CDR3 protein. The repertoire has under 150,000 distinct CDR3 sequences, 7% to 10% of them found once; the top ten carry roughly 8%. CDR1 is MGHRA, CDR2 YSYEKL, per germline. The CDR3 contains 15 residues. V lost 1 base and J 8 bases, leaving 15 bases between the germline ends. This sequence joins TRBV4-1 and TRBJ1-3, with D possibly being TRBD1 (6 bases). The material sequenced was synovial fluid, either unsorted or a sorted T cell fraction (not recorded which). The sequence came from a male donor with ankylosing spondylitis. CDR3: CASSQVGAGGHTIYF. For the CDR3, the DNA is TGCGCCAGCAGCCAAGTGGGGGCCGGGGGGCACACCATATATTTT.